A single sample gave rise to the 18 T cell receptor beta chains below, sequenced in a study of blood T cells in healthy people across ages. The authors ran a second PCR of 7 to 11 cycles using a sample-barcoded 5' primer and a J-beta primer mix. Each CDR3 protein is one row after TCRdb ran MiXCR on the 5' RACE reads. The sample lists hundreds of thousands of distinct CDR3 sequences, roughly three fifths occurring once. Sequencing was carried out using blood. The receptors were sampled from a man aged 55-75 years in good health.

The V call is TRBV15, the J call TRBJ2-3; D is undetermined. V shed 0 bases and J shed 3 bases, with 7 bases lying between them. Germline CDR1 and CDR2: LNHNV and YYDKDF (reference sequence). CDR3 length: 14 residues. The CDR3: CATSRDRRTDTQYF. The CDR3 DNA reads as TGTGCCACCAGCAGAGATCGAAGGACAGATACGCAGTATTTT.

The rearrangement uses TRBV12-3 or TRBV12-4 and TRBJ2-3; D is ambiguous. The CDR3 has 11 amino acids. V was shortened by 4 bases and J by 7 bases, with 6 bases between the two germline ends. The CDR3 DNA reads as TGTGCCAGCAGTTGGGCCTATACGCAGTATTTT. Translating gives CASSWAYTQYF.

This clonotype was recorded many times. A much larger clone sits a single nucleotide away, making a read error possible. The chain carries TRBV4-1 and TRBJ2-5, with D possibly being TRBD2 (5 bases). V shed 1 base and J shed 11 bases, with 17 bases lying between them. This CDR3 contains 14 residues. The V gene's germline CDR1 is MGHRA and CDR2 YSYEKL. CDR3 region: CASSQGADYNEQYF. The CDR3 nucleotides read TGCGCCAGCAGCCAAGGGGCTGACTACAATGAGCAGTACTTC.

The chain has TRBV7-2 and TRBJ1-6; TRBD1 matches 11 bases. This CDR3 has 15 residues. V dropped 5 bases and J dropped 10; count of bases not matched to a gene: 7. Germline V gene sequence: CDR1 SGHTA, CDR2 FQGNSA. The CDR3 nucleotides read TGTGCCAGCAGCCCCCCGGGACAGGGGGGATCACCCCTCCACTTT. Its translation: CASSPPGQGGSPLHF.

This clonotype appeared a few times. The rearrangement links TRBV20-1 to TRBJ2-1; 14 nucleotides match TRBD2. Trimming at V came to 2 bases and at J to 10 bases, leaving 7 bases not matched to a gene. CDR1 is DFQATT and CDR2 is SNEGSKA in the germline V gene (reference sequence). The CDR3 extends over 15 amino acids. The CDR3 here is CSARTTSGGAEEQFF. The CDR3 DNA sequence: TGCAGTGCTAGAACGACTAGCGGGGGGGCGGAGGAGCAGTTCTTC.

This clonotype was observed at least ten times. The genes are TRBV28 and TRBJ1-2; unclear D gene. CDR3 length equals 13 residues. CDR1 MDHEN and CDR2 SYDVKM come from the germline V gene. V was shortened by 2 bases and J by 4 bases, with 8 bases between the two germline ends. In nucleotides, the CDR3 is TGTGCCAGCAGTTTAGTGGGTGGCTATGGCTACACCTTC. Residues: CASSLVGGYGYTF.

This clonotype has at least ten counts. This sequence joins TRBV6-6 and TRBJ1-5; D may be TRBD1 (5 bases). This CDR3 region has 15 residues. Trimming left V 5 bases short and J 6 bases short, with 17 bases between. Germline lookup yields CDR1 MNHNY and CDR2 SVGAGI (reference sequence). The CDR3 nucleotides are TGTGCCAGCAGTCGGGATGGGGGACGATCTCAGCCCCAGCATTTT. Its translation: CASSRDGGRSQPQHF.

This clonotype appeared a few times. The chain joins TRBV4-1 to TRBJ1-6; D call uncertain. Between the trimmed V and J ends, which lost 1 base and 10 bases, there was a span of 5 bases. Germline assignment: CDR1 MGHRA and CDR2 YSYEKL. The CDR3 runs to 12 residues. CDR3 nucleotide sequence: TGCGCCAGCAGCCAAGCCAACTCACCCCTCCACTTT. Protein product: CASSQANSPLHF.

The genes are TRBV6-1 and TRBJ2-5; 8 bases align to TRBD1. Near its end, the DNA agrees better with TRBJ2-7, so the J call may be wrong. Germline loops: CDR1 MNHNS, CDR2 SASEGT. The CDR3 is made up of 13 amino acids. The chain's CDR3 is CASRRQGLGEQYF. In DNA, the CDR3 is TGTGCCAGCAGAAGACAGGGGTTAGGCGAGCAGTACTTC.

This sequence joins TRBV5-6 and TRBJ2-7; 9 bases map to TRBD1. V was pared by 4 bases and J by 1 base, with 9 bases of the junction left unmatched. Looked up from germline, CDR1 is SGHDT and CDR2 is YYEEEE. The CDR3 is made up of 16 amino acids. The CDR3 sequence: CASSLTGQGPSYEQYF. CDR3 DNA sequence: TGTGCCAGCAGCCTAACGGGACAGGGTCCTTCCTACGAGCAGTACTTC.

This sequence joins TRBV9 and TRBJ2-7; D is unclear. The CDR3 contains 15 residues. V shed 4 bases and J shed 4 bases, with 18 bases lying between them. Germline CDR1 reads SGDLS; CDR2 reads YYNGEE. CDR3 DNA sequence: TGTGCCAGCAGCCCCTCGACCACTCGGTCTTACGAGCAGTACTTC. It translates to CASSPSTTRSYEQYF. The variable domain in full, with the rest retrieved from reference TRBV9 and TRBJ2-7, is DSGVTQTPKHLITATGQRVTLRCSPRSGDLSVYWYQQSLDQGLQFLIQYYNGEERAKGNILERFSAQQFPDLHSELNLSSLELGDSALYFCASSPSTTRSYEQYFGPGTRLTVT.

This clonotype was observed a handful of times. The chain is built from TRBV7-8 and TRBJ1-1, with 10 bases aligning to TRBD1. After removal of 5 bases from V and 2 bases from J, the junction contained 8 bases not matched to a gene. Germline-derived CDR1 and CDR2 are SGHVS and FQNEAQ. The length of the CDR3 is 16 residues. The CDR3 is CASSPRGDRGNTEAFF. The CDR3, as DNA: TGTGCCAGCAGCCCACGGGGGGACAGGGGAAACACTGAAGCTTTCTTT.

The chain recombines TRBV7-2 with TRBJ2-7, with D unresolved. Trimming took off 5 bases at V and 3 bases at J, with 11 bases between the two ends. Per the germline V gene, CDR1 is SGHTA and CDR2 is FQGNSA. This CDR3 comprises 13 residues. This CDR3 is CASSIGPYYEQYF. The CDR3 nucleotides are TGTGCCAGCAGCATCGGACCCTACTACGAGCAGTACTTC.

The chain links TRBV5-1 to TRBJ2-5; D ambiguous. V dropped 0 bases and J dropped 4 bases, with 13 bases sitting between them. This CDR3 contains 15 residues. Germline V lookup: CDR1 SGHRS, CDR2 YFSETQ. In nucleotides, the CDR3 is TGCGCCAGCAGCTTGGATCCGGGCAGAGGAGAGACCCAGTACTTC. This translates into CASSLDPGRGETQYF. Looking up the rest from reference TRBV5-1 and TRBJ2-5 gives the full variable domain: KAGVTQTPRYLIKTRGQQVTLSCSPISGHRSVSWYQQTPGQGLQFLFEYFSETQRNKGNFPGRFSGRQFSNSRSEMNVSTLELGDSALYLCASSLDPGRGETQYFGPGTRLLVL.

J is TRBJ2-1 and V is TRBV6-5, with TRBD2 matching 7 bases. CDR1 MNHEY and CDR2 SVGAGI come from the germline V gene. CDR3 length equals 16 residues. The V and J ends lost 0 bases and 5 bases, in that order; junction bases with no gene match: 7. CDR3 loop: CASSYSRASGNNEQFF. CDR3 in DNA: TGTGCCAGCAGTTACTCGAGGGCTAGCGGCAACAATGAGCAGTTCTTC.

The CDR3 nucleotides are TGCAGCGTCCGGGACTCCCCGGAAACAGATACGCAGTATTTT. Its translation is CSVRDSPETDTQYF. V and J are TRBV29-1 and TRBJ2-3, with a possible D match to TRBD2 (6 bases). This CDR3 spans 14 amino acids. Trimming pared 6 bases from V and 3 bases from J, leaving 16 bases between. The V gene's germline CDR1 is SQVTM and CDR2 ANQGSEA.

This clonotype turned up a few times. The DNA for the CDR3 is TGTGCCAGCAGCCAATCCCCGGACAGGGCCGTCGATGGCTACACCTTC. Its translation is CASSQSPDRAVDGYTF. The rearrangement joins TRBV4-2 to TRBJ1-2, with TRBD1 matching over 8 bases. V gave up 2 bases and J gave up 6 bases; unmatched junction bases: 11. Germline V gene lookup returns CDR1 LGHNA and CDR2 YNFKEQ. The CDR3 consists of 16 residues.

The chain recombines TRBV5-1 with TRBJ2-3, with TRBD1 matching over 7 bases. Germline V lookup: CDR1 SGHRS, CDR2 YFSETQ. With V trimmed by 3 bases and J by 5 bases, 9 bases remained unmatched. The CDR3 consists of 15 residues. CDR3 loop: CASSYGTAMGDTQYF. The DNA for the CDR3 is TGCGCCAGCAGCTACGGGACAGCCATGGGAGATACGCAGTATTTT.